The clone carrying this T cell receptor (beta chain) was detected many times. Its cognate antigen is unknown. The source of the sample is a study of T cells in Graves' hyperthyroidism and ophthalmopathy. Whole-study findings and limits: Most thyroid clonotypes expanded above 0.001 were also detected in blood.

Using RNA transcripts as the source, TCR beta CDR3 regions were amplified. When the TCR CDR3 underwent first-round RT-PCR, the HTBI primer set was used. Via MiXCR, TCRdb re-called the multiplex PCR reads, giving one row per CDR3 protein. The table records 530,000 or so distinct CDR3 sequences, roughly 46% of them present only once. Germline V gene sequence: CDR1 LNHNV, CDR2 YYDKDF (reference sequence). Trimming cost V 2 bases and J 2 bases; bases outside gene matches: 3. The CDR3 runs to 14 residues. Among the patients, aged 18 to 65, hyperthyroidism was newly diagnosed and had lasted under 2 months. Uncontrolled infection, other autoimmune disease, pregnancy or lactation excluded patients. Diagnoses rested on clinical symptoms, serum thyroxine and TRAb, thyroid ultrasound and orbital computed tomography.

Sequenced sample: peripheral blood or thyroid tissue (not recorded which). The source of this sequence is a woman in her late teens or twenties with Graves' hyperthyroidism. The J gene is TRBJ2-7, the V gene TRBV15; the match to TRBD1 covers 7 bases. DNA for the CDR3: TGTGCCACCAGCAGAACCAGGGGGACCTACGAGCAGTACTTC. This sequence encodes CATSRTRGTYEQYF. Together with reference TRBV15 and TRBJ2-7, the CDR3 gives the full variable domain: DAMVIQNPRYQVTQFGKPVTLSCSQTLNHNVMYWYQQKSSQAPKLLFHYYDKDFNNEADTPDNFQSRRPNTSFCFLDIRSPGLGDTAMYLCATSRTRGTYEQYFGPGTRLTVT.